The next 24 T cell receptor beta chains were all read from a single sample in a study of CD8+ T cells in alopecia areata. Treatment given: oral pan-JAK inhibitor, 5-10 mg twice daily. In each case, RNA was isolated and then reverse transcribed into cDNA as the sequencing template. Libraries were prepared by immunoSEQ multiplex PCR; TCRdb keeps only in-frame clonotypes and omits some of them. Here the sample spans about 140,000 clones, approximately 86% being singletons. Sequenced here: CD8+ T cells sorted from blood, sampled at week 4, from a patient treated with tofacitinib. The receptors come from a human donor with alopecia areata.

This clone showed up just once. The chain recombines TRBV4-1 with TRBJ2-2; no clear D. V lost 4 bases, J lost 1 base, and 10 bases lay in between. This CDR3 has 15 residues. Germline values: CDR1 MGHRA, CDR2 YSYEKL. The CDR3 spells CASSRSPVNTGELFF. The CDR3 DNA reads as TGCGCCAGCAGCCGGTCCCCAGTGAACACCGGGGAGCTGTTTTTT.

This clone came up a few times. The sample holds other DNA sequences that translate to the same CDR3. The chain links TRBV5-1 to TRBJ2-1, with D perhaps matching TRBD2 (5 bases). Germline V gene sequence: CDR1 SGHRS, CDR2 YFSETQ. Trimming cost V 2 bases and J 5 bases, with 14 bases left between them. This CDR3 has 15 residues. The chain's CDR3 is CASSLGRGEDNEQFF. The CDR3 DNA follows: TGCGCCAGCAGCTTAGGCCGGGGAGAAGACAATGAGCAGTTCTTC.

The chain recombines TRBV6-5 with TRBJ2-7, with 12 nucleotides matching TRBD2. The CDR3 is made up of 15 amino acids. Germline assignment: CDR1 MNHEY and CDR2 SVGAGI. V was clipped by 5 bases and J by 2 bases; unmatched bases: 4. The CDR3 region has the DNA TGTGCCAGCAGTCGGACTAGCGGGAAAACCTACGAGCAGTACTTC. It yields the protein CASSRTSGKTYEQYF.

CDR3 nucleotide sequence: TGTGCCAGCAGCTTAGGGACAATCGGAGCAAGGGTAAATGAGCAGTTCTTC. This translates into CASSLGTIGARVNEQFF. The chain couples TRBV7-6 to TRBJ2-1; D may be TRBD1 (5 bases). The V end lost 1 base, the J end lost 7 bases, and 20 bases lay between the germline ends. The length of the CDR3 is 17 residues. The germline CDR1 and CDR2 sequences are SGHVS and FNYEAQ.

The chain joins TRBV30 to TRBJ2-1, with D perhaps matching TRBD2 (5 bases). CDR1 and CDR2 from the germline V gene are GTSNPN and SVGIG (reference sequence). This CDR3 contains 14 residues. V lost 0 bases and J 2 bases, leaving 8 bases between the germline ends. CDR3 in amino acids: CAWSVEAAYNEQFF. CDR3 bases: TGTGCCTGGAGTGTAGAAGCGGCCTACAATGAGCAGTTCTTC.

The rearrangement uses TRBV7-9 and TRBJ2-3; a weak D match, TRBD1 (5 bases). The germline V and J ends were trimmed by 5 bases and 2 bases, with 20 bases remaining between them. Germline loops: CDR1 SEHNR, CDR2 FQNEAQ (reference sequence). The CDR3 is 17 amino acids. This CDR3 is CASSPPRIGVHTDTQYF. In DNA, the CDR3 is TGTGCCAGCAGCCCCCCCCGGATAGGGGTACACACAGATACGCAGTATTTT.

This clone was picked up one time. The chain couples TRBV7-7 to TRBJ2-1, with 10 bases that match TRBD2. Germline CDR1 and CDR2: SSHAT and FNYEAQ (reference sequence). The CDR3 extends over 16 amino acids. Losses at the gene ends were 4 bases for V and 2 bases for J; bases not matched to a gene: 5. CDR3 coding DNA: TGTGCCAGCAGCTCCCAAGCGGGGGGGCCCTACAATGAGCAGTTCTTC. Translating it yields CASSSQAGGPYNEQFF.

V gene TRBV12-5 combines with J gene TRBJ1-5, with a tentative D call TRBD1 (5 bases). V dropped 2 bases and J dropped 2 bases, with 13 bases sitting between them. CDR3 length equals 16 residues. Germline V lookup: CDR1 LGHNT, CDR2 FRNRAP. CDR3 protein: CASGLYSLTGNQPQHF. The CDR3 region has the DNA TGTGCTAGTGGTTTGTACAGCTTGACAGGCAATCAGCCCCAGCATTTT.

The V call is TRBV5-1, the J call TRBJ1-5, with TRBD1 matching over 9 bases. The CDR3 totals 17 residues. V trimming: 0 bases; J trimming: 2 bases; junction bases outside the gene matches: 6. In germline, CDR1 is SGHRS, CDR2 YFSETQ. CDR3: CASSLGHRGLGNQPQHF. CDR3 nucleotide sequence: TGCGCCAGCAGCTTGGGCCACAGGGGGCTCGGCAATCAGCCCCAGCATTTT.

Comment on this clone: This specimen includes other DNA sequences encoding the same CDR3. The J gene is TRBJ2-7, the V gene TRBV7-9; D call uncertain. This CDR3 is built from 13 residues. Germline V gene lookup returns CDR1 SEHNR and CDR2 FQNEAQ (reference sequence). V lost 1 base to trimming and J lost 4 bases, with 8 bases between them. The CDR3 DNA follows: TGTGCCAGCAGCTTAGGTTCCCTATACGAGCAGTACTTC. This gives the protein CASSLGSLYEQYF. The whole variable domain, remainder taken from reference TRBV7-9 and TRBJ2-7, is DTGVSQNPRHKITKRGQNVTFRCDPISEHNRLYWYRQTLGQGPEFLTYFQNEAQLEKSRLLSDRFSAERPKGSFSTLEIQRTEQGDSAMYLCASSLGSLYEQYFGPGTRLTVT.

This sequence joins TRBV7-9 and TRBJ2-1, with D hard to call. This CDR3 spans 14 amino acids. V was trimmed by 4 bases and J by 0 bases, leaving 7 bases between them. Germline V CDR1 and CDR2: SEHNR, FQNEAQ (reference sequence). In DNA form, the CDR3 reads TGTGCCAGCAGCTCTTATAGCTCCTACAATGAGCAGTTCTTC. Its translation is CASSSYSSYNEQFF.

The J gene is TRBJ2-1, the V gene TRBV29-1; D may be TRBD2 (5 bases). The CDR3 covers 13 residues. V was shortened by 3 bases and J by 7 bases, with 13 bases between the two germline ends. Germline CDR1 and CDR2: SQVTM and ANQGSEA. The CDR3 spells CSVEETGVNEQFF. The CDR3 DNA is TGCAGCGTTGAGGAAACCGGGGTAAATGAGCAGTTCTTC.

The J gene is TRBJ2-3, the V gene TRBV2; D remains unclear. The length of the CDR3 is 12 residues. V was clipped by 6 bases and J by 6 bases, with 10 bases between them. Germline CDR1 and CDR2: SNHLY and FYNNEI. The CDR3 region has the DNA TGTGCCAGCAGCCCCCCCGCCGATACGCAGTATTTT. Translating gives CASSPPADTQYF.

Here the CDR3 DNA reads TGTGCCAGCAGCTTCGGGACTAGCGGATACGAGCAGTACTTC. Translating gives CASSFGTSGYEQYF. V usage is TRBV6-5 and J usage is TRBJ2-7; the match to TRBD2 covers 11 bases. With V trimmed by 6 bases and J by 4 bases, 5 bases remained unmatched. The CDR3 loop spans 14 amino acids. Looked up from germline, CDR1 is MNHEY and CDR2 is SVGAGI.

The CDR3, as DNA: TGCAGCGTTGAAGGGCTACTCTCCTACAATGAGCAGTTCTTC. Its protein is CSVEGLLSYNEQFF. This chain uses TRBV29-1 with TRBJ2-1; D unclear. The germline V gene encodes CDR1 SQVTM and CDR2 ANQGSEA. Trimming pared 1 base from V and 0 bases from J, leaving 7 bases between. The CDR3 sequence is 14 residues long.

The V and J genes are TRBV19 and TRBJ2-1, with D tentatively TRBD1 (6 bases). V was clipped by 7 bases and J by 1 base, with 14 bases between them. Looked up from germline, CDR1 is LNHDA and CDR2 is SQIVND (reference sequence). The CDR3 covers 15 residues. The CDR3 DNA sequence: TGTGCCAGTACCCCCCGCAGGGGATCCTACAATGAGCAGTTCTTC. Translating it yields CASTPRRGSYNEQFF.

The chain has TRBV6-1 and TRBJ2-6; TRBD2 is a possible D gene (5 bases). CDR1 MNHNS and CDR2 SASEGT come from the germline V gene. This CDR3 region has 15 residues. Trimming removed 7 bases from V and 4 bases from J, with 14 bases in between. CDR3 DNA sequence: TGTGCCAGCACCCTGTCCTCGGGAGGGGCCAACGTCCTGACTTTC. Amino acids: CASTLSSGGANVLTF.

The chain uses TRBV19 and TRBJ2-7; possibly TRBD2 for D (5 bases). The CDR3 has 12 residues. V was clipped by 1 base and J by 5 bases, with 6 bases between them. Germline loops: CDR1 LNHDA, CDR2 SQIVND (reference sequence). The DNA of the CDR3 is TGTGCCAGTAGTATAGGACTAAACGAGCAGTACTTC. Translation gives CASSIGLNEQYF.

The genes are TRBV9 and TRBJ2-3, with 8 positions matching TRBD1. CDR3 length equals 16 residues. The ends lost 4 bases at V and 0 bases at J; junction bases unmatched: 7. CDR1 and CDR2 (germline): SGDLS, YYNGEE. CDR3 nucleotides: TGTGCCAGCAGCCCCCCGGACAGGGCTAGCACAGATACGCAGTATTTT. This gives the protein CASSPPDRASTDTQYF.

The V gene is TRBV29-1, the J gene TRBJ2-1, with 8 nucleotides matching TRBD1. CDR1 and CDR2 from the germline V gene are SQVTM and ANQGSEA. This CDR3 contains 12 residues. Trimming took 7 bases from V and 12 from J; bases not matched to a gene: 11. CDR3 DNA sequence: TGCAGCGCTTCCAGGGGGCAAATGGGGCAGTTCTTC. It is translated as CSASRGQMGQFF.

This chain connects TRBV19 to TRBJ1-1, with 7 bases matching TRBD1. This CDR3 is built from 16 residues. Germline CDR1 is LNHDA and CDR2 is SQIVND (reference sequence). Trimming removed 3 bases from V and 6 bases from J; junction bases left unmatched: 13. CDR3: CASSIRGGGPKPEAFF. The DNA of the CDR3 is TGTGCCAGTAGTATCCGGGGAGGGGGCCCGAAACCTGAAGCTTTCTTT.

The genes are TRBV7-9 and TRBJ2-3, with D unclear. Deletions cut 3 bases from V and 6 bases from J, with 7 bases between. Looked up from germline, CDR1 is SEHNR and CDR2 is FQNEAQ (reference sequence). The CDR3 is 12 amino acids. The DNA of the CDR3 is TGTGCCAGCAGCTTCTTGCCCGATACGCAGTATTTT. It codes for CASSFLPDTQYF.

CDR3 bases: TGCAGCGTTTACGTAGAAAAACTGTTTTTT. Protein: CSVYVEKLFF. The chain combines TRBV29-1 with TRBJ1-4; D is ambiguous. CDR3 length equals 10 residues. Trimming pared 5 bases from V and 8 bases from J, leaving 6 bases between. CDR1 SQVTM and CDR2 ANQGSEA come from the germline V gene.

The CDR3 here is CASSWRGPYTEAFF. Here the CDR3 DNA reads TGTGCCAGCAGCTGGCGCGGGCCATACACTGAAGCTTTCTTT. The chain uses TRBV5-6 and TRBJ1-1; D is uncertain. V was pared by 3 bases and J by 3 bases, with 12 bases between. Germline CDR1 SGHDT, CDR2 YYEEEE. The CDR3 runs to 14 residues.